The rows below give T cell receptor beta chains drawn from one sample of a study of cytotoxic CD8 clonotypes in ibrutinib-treated CLL. TCRdb's table, derived via immunoSEQ multiplex PCR, lists solely in-frame clones and lacks some. The sample has roughly 160,000 clones; roughly 77% are singletons. Sequencing used PBMCs, obtained after 12 months of ibrutinib treatment. The receptors were sampled from a human donor with chronic lymphocytic leukemia. The CDR3 runs from the conserved cysteine through the conserved F or W. The order of the fields is J gene, D gene, clone size, V gene, CDR3 DNA, CDR3 protein. A D gene is named only where the DNA matches it firmly. Only some rows state a clone size, as once, few, many or a class for expanded clones.

J gene: TRBJ2-3
D gene: TRBD2
clone size: -
V gene: TRBV5-1
CDR3 DNA: TGCGCCAGCCGCCTAGCGGGAGGGAGCACAGATACGCAGTATTTT
CDR3 protein: CASRLAGGSTDTQYF

J gene: TRBJ2-3
D gene: -
clone size: -
V gene: TRBV11-3
CDR3 DNA: TGTGCCAGCAGCAGTCAGGGTATGCAGTATTTT
CDR3 protein: CASSSQGMQYF

J gene: TRBJ2-1
D gene: -
clone size: -
V gene: TRBV7-2
CDR3 DNA: TGTGCCAGCAGCTTAGCGTGGGGGCTTTACAATGAGCAGTTCTTC
CDR3 protein: CASSLAWGLYNEQFF

J gene: TRBJ2-2
D gene: -
clone size: -
V gene: TRBV18
CDR3 DNA: TGTGCCAGCTCACCACGCAGGGGCACCGGGGAGCTGTTTTTT
CDR3 protein: CASSPRRGTGELFF

J gene: TRBJ2-1
D gene: TRBD2
clone size: -
V gene: TRBV5-1
CDR3 DNA: TGCGCCAGCACCCTTCGGGGGGGTATCGGTGAGCAGTTCTTC
CDR3 protein: CASTLRGGIGEQFF

J gene: TRBJ2-3
D gene: -
clone size: -
V gene: TRBV29-1
CDR3 DNA: TGCAGCGTTGGGGAACACCACTTCCTCACAGATACGCAGTATTTT
CDR3 protein: CSVGEHHFLTDTQYF

J gene: TRBJ2-1
D gene: -
clone size: -
V gene: TRBV21-1
CDR3 DNA: TGTGCCAGCAGCCGAGGGGCCGGCGGTCCTCTCAATGAGCAGTTCTTC
CDR3 protein: CASSRGAGGPLNEQFF

J gene: TRBJ2-3
D gene: TRBD2
clone size: -
V gene: TRBV6-1
CDR3 DNA: TGTGCCAGCAGTGTCACTAGCGGGGGTATAGATACGCAGTATTTT
CDR3 protein: CASSVTSGGIDTQYF

J gene: TRBJ2-5
D gene: TRBD2
clone size: -
V gene: TRBV28
CDR3 DNA: TGTGCCACCACTGGGGGGGTCGAGACCCAGTACTTC
CDR3 protein: CATTGGVETQYF

J gene: TRBJ2-5
D gene: TRBD1
clone size: -
V gene: TRBV15
CDR3 DNA: TGTGCCACCAGCAGAGCGACTGGGGACAGGATGTCGGAGACCCAGTACTTC
CDR3 protein: CATSRATGDRMSETQYF

J gene: TRBJ2-5
D gene: -
clone size: -
V gene: TRBV9
CDR3 DNA: TGTGCCAGCAGCCCTGACAGAACTCCCACTCGAGAGACCCAGTACTTC
CDR3 protein: CASSPDRTPTRETQYF

J gene: TRBJ2-7
D gene: -
clone size: -
V gene: TRBV7-2
CDR3 DNA: TGTGCCAGCAGCAGAGACAGGAGCTCCTACGAGCAGTACTTC
CDR3 protein: CASSRDRSSYEQYF

J gene: TRBJ1-2
D gene: TRBD1
clone size: -
V gene: TRBV28
CDR3 DNA: TGTGCCAGCACCGGGGGACAGGGAGTAGGTGGCTACACCTTC
CDR3 protein: CASTGGQGVGGYTF

J gene: TRBJ1-2
D gene: -
clone size: -
V gene: TRBV5-6
CDR3 DNA: TGTGCCAGCAGGCTCTCGAGTGGCTACACCTTC
CDR3 protein: CASRLSSGYTF

J gene: TRBJ1-1
D gene: -
clone size: -
V gene: TRBV5-1
CDR3 DNA: TGCGCCAGCAGCTTGGTCGGTTTGTCTGAAGCTTTCTTT
CDR3 protein: CASSLVGLSEAFF

J gene: TRBJ1-2
D gene: -
clone size: -
V gene: TRBV30
CDR3 DNA: TGTGCCTACACGCCGCGGGGGGCGATTGGCTACACCTTC
CDR3 protein: CAYTPRGAIGYTF

J gene: TRBJ2-7
D gene: TRBD2
clone size: -
V gene: TRBV28
CDR3 DNA: TGTGCCAGCTACGAGCGGGAGAGGTCCTACGAGCAGTACTTC
CDR3 protein: CASYERERSYEQYF

J gene: TRBJ2-2
D gene: -
clone size: -
V gene: TRBV7-3
CDR3 DNA: TGTGCCAGCAGCTTGCTTCGGAACACCGGGGAGCTGTTTTTT
CDR3 protein: CASSLLRNTGELFF

J gene: TRBJ1-2
D gene: -
clone size: -
V gene: TRBV5-1
CDR3 DNA: TGCGCCAGCAGCTTGGCAGGATTAAACTATGGCTACACCTTC
CDR3 protein: CASSLAGLNYGYTF

J gene: TRBJ1-4
D gene: TRBD1
clone size: once
V gene: TRBV18
CDR3 DNA: TGTGCCAGCTCACCGGGACAGGCGGCTAATGAAAAACTGTTTTTT
CDR3 protein: CASSPGQAANEKLFF

J gene: TRBJ1-1
D gene: -
clone size: -
V gene: TRBV10-1
CDR3 DNA: TGCGCCAGCAGTGACTACCCAGCCGGACAGATGAACACTGAAGCTTTCTTT
CDR3 protein: CASSDYPAGQMNTEAFF

J gene: TRBJ2-3
D gene: TRBD2
clone size: -
V gene: TRBV11-2
CDR3 DNA: TGTGCCAGCAGTTCTAGCGGGGGGCCAGATACGCAGTATTTT
CDR3 protein: CASSSSGGPDTQYF

J gene: TRBJ1-5
D gene: -
clone size: -
V gene: TRBV19
CDR3 DNA: TGTGCCAGTCAAGGACAGTCTAATAGCAATCAGCCCCAGCATTTT
CDR3 protein: CASQGQSNSNQPQHF

J gene: TRBJ2-6
D gene: -
clone size: once
V gene: TRBV28
CDR3 DNA: TGTGCCAGCAGACCTATAACCGACAGGCCGCCTGGGGCCAACGTCCTGACTTTC
CDR3 protein: CASRPITDRPPGANVLTF

J gene: TRBJ1-6
D gene: TRBD1
clone size: -
V gene: TRBV2
CDR3 DNA: TGTGCCAGCGCGGACAGGGGGGATTCACCCCTCCACTTT
CDR3 protein: CASADRGDSPLHF

J gene: TRBJ1-1
D gene: TRBD1
clone size: few
V gene: TRBV4-3
CDR3 DNA: TGCGCCAGCAGCCAAGAGGTCAGGGGGGCCACTGAAGCTTTCTTT
CDR3 protein: CASSQEVRGATEAFF

J gene: TRBJ2-2
D gene: -
clone size: -
V gene: TRBV7-2
CDR3 DNA: TGTGCCAGCAGCACTCAGGGATCGAACACCGGGGAGCTGTTTTTT
CDR3 protein: CASSTQGSNTGELFF